This T cell receptor (beta chain) was retrieved from a study of regulatory T cells in long-lasting Graves disease. Study background: Patients met the persistent Graves' disease definition after over 5 years of antithyroid drugs with positive TSH receptor antibodies. Points from the study as a whole: Investigators studied peripheral blood only, not thyroid tissue. Newly diagnosed Graves' patients had higher TCR diversity than persistent ones.

Time point here: persistent/refractory GD, antithyroid drugs over 5 years with positive TRAb. Scientists built the TCR library using RNA that was extracted from PBMCs. HTBI primers from iRepertoire and Arm-PCR of CDR3 regions yielded the TCR beta libraries. TCRdb itself ran the multiplex PCR reads through MiXCR, one entry per CDR3 protein. The sample has some 420,000 distinct CDR3 sequences, around a fifth seen once. The germline CDR1 and CDR2 sequences are MDHEN and SYDVKM. The CDR3 is 14 amino acids. The V gene lost 3 bases and the J gene lost 4 bases, with 13 bases spanning the gap. Ten or more counts support this clonotype. Antigen unknown.

The V call is TRBV28, the J call TRBJ2-7, with a weak D call TRBD1 (6 bases). This TCR was recovered from a female donor with Graves disease. Sample: peripheral blood mononuclear cells (PBMCs), taken when the disease was refractory, from a patient treated with antithyroid drugs. CDR3 DNA: TGTGCCAGCAGTTTGCAGGGGATTAATTACGAGCAGTACTTC. Protein: CASSLQGINYEQYF. Full variable domain (missing parts from reference TRBV28 and TRBJ2-7): DVKVTQSSRYLVKRTGEKVFLECVQDMDHENMFWYRQDPGLGLRLIYFSYDVKMKEKGDIPEGYSVSREKKERFSLILESASTNQTSMYLCASSLQGINYEQYFGPGTRLTVT.